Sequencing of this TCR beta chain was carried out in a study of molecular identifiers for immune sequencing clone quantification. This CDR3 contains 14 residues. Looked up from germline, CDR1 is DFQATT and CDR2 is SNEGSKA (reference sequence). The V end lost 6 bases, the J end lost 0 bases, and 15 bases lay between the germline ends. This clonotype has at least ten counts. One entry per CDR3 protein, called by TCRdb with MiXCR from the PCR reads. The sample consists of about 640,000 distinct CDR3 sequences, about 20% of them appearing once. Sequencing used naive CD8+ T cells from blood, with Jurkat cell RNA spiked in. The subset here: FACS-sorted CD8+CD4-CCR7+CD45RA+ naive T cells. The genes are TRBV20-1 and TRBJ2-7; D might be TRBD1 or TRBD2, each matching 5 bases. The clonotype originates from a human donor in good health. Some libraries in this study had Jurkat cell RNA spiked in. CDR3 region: CSAQGWESSYEQYF. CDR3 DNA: TGCAGTGCCCAGGGTTGGGAGAGCTCCTACGAGCAGTACTTC.